One T cell receptor (beta chain) is described in this entry. This specimen comes from a study of blood T cell repertoires in COVID-19. Study-level information: Samples taken during acute and convalescent COVID-19 were collected in the United States, Italy and Spain. In each case, the material was cDNA or gDNA derived from T cells, B-cell-depleted T cells, or PBMCs.

In the original processing: Scientists estimated how many nucleated cells there were by amplifying reference gene primers. Sequencing used immunoSEQ multiplex PCR; TCRdb keeps in-frame clones, though not all of them. The DNA was the basis for D and trimming; V, J and clone size are from that table. Of around 280,000 clones listed, around nine tenths are singletons. The CDR3 has 14 amino acids. The germline CDR1 and CDR2 sequences are SEHNR and FQNEAQ (reference sequence). With V trimmed by 0 bases and J by 10 bases, 5 bases remained unmatched. The source is a woman aged 25 to 39 with COVID-19, enrolled during active disease. Sequenced input: peripheral blood. The chain links TRBV7-9 to TRBJ1-4; 7 bases are a match to TRBD1. CDR3 amino acids: CASSLAGGAGKLFF. CDR3 DNA: TGTGCCAGCAGCTTAGCAGGGGGCGCGGGAAAACTGTTTTTT.